This entry concerns a single T cell receptor (beta chain). The sample originates from a study of blood T cells in healthy people across ages. Study as a whole: Using template switching, researchers captured about one barcoded beta molecule for each two T cells.

Next came a second PCR, run for about 7 to 12 cycles, which used a sample-barcoded 5' primer along with a J-beta primer mix. Tagging of each cDNA molecule was performed by a template-switch adaptor with 12 random nucleotides. TCRdb passed the 5' RACE reads through MiXCR, listing each CDR3 protein once. The profile covers about a million distinct CDR3 sequences, with roughly 48% appearing a single time and roughly 13% taken by the ten largest. The CDR3 length is 12 residues. CDR1 is DFQATT, CDR2 SNEGSKA, per germline (reference sequence). Material: blood. V is TRBV20-1 and J is TRBJ2-5; D not resolved. The J call is doubtful: the DNA matches TRBJ2-7 better. This TCR came from a man aged 25-45 years in good health. The CDR3 DNA follows: TGCAGTGCTAGGGGTTCTTCGAGCGAGCAGTACTTC. Translating gives CSARGSSSEQYF.